Below, 4 T cell receptor beta chains from the same sample are listed, as sequenced in a study of regulatory T cells in long-lasting Graves disease. Libraries of TCR beta came from iRepertoire HTBI primers plus Arm-PCR of CDR3 regions. TCRdb reprocessed the multiplex PCR reads via MiXCR and lists one record per CDR3 protein. The sample includes more than 650,000 distinct CDR3 sequences, roughly 30% of them seen just once. Time point: persistent/refractory GD, antithyroid drugs over 5 years with positive TRAb. TCR sequences were obtained from RNA taken from PBMCs. The specimen was peripheral blood mononuclear cells (PBMCs), collected when the disease was refractory, from a patient treated with antithyroid drugs. The origin of the receptors is a female donor with Graves disease.

The J gene is TRBJ1-5, the V gene TRBV29-1, with D perhaps TRBD1 (6 bases). V lost 7 bases to trimming and J lost 4 bases, with 11 bases between them. In germline, CDR1 is SQVTM, CDR2 ANQGSEA. The CDR3 covers 12 residues. The CDR3, as DNA: TGCAGCGCTGGACAGAGAAATCAGCCCCAGCATTTT. This codes for CSAGQRNQPQHF.

This clonotype occurred once. This clone may be a read error of a much larger clone one base away. This sequence joins TRBV12-3 or TRBV12-4 and TRBJ1-1, with D possibly matching TRBD1 (6 bases). This CDR3 spans 14 amino acids. The chain's CDR3 is CSSSLGGLATEAFF. The CDR3 bases are TGTTCCAGCAGTTTAGGGGGATTAGCCACTGAAGCTTTCTTT.

This chain joins TRBV6-6 and TRBJ1-5; D gene uncertain. This CDR3 is 14 amino acids long. Trimming shortened V by 0 bases and J by 6 bases, and 9 bases separated the two germline ends. The germline V gene has CDR1 MNHNY and CDR2 SVGAGI (reference sequence). CDR3 nucleotides: TGTGCCAGCAGTTACTCGACAAGGCGTCAGCCCCAGCATTTT. Amino acid sequence: CASSYSTRRQPQHF.

This clonotype turned up a few times. The genes are TRBV2 and TRBJ1-5; D not certain. The CDR3 sequence is 15 residues long. Germline V gene lookup returns CDR1 SNHLY and CDR2 FYNNEI. V was clipped by 5 bases and J by 0 bases, with 11 bases between them. CDR3 DNA sequence: TGTGCCAGCAGTTCACTGGGCGGTAGCAATCAGCCCCAGCATTTT. Its translation: CASSSLGGSNQPQHF.